The sequence of this T cell receptor (beta chain) was determined in a study of T cells in Graves' hyperthyroidism and ophthalmopathy. Study-wide findings and caveats: The blood repertoire included most of the expanded thyroid clonotypes above 0.001. The model made its ophthalmopathy prediction, and onset followed a median around 6.9 months later.

The V gene end was trimmed by 0 bases and the J gene end by 4 bases; junction bases not matched to a gene: 6. The CDR3 has 17 residues. The germline V gene encodes CDR1 SNHLY and CDR2 FYNNEI. Amplification yielded TCR beta CDR3 regions, with RNA transcripts as the source. Initially, a first-round RT-PCR of the TCR CDR3 employed the HTBI primer set. Each CDR3 protein gets one entry after TCRdb re-called the multiplex PCR reads with MiXCR. The sample shows roughly 300,000 distinct CDR3 sequences, roughly a fifth of them seen only once. This clonotype was recorded many times. The antigen remains undetermined. The hyperthyroidism patients had all been newly diagnosed, and their disease duration was under 2 months. Their ages ranged from 18 to 65 years. Those patients with uncontrolled infection, other autoimmune disease, pregnancy or lactation were excluded.

The receptor was isolated from a woman between 50 and 59 years old with Graves' hyperthyroidism. The chain has TRBV2 and TRBJ2-5; 12 nucleotides align to TRBD2. Sequences were obtained from blood. CDR3 amino acids: CASSEAPSGRAVETQYF. CDR3 nucleotides: TGTGCCAGCAGTGAAGCTCCTAGCGGGAGGGCCGTAGAGACCCAGTACTTC.